These 26 T cell receptor beta chains share one sample of origin, sequenced in a study of blood T cells in healthy people across ages. For the second PCR, which ran for about 6 to 11 cycles, a sample-barcoded 5' primer and a J-beta primer mix were used. MiXCR was run by TCRdb on the 5' RACE reads, yielding one entry per CDR3 protein. The sample lists around 650,000 distinct CDR3 sequences, around 32% occurring once. The material sequenced was blood. All receptors come from a woman aged 80 or over in good health.

Concerning this clonotype itself: This may be a read error, as it is one base from a much larger clone. This chain uses TRBV6-2 or TRBV6-3 with TRBJ2-1; TRBD2 agrees at 10 bases. This CDR3 has 16 amino acids. CDR1 and CDR2 from the germline V gene are MNHEY and SVGEGT. In nucleotides, the CDR3 is TGTACCAGCAGTTACTCTCTTAGCGGGGGGTACAATGAGCAGTTCTTC. This encodes CTSSYSLSGGYNEQFF.

This clonotype was found many times. The rearrangement joins TRBV11-1 to TRBJ1-2, with a weak D call TRBD1 (5 bases). This CDR3 contains 14 residues. Germline V CDR1 and CDR2: SGHAT, FQDESV (reference sequence). Trimming took 3 bases from V and 0 from J, leaving 8 bases between them. The CDR3, as DNA: TGTGCCAGCAGCTTTAAGGGGACTAACTATGGCTACACCTTC. This sequence encodes CASSFKGTNYGYTF.

In the case of this clonotype: It may be a read error: a sequence one base away is much more abundant. The chain combines TRBV9 with TRBJ2-1, with D perhaps given as TRBD1 or TRBD2 (5 bases each). The CDR3 is 15 residues long. Germline CDR1 is SGDLS and CDR2 is YYNGEE. CDR3 in amino acids: CASGVSSSEGNEQFF. The CDR3 coding sequence is TGTGCCAGCGGCGTATCTTCGTCAGAGGGGAATGAGCAGTTCTTC.

Regarding this clonotype: This could be a read error, since a much larger clone is one nucleotide away. J is TRBJ2-1 and V is TRBV20-1; 9 bases line up with TRBD1. This CDR3 has 14 residues. Unmatched junction bases numbered 16, after V lost 6 bases and J lost 13 bases. The germline CDR1 and CDR2 sequences are DFQATT and SNEGSKA (reference sequence). The CDR3 loop is CSAKAGTGRETQFF. For the CDR3, the DNA is TGCAGTGCAAAAGCCGGGACAGGGAGAGAGACCCAGTTCTTC.

This clonotype was recorded many times. Possible read error: a much larger clone is one base away. The chain links TRBV25-1 to TRBJ2-1, with D maybe TRBD1 (5 bases). Gene TRBJ2-7 matches the end of the DNA better, so the J call may be wrong. This CDR3 spans 15 amino acids. Germline CDR1 reads MGHDK; CDR2 reads SYGVNS. CDR3 residues: CASSALQGSYNEQYF. DNA of the CDR3: TGTGCCAGCAGTGCCCTGCAGGGATCCTACAATGAGCAGTACTTC.

In its sample, this clonotype was seen once. Possible read error: a much larger clone is one base away. The chain carries TRBV12-5 and TRBJ2-5; D is uncertain. The DNA end favors TRBJ2-1, so the J call may be wrong. This CDR3 has 15 amino acids. The germline V gene encodes CDR1 LGHNT and CDR2 FRNRAP. CDR3 coding DNA: TGTGCTAGTGGTTTGGGGATCGGGCTGCAAGAGACCCAGTTCTTC. Translated: CASGLGIGLQETQFF.

This rearrangement joins TRBV20-1 to TRBJ1-5; TRBD1 matches 7 bases. The CDR3 sequence is 17 residues long. The V gene's germline CDR1 is DFQATT and CDR2 SNEGSKA (reference sequence). V lost 0 bases and J lost 2; bases outside the gene matches: 10. The CDR3 DNA is TGCAGTGCTAGAGAGAGGACAGGCGTTTCAGGCAATCAGCCCCAGCATTTT. Translating gives CSARERTGVSGNQPQHF.

The chain has TRBV30 and TRBJ1-2; TRBD1 might be the D (5 bases). CDR3 length equals 14 residues. Germline V gives CDR1 GTSNPN, CDR2 SVGIG (reference sequence). V was shortened by 4 bases and J by 8 bases, with 20 bases between the two germline ends. CDR3 sequence reads: CAWTHGGSAGGYTF. CDR3 DNA sequence: TGTGCCTGGACCCATGGGGGTAGCGCCGGGGGCTACACCTTC.

This clonotype was seen repeatedly, ten times or more. This rearrangement joins TRBV7-8 to TRBJ2-3; 10 nucleotides match TRBD2. This CDR3 is 15 amino acids long. V lost 4 bases, J lost 3 bases, and 4 bases stayed unmatched. CDR1 and CDR2 from the germline V gene are SGHVS and FQNEAQ. CDR3 loop: CASSYGLAVTDTQYF. The DNA for the CDR3 is TGTGCCAGCAGCTACGGACTAGCGGTAACAGATACGCAGTATTTT. Combining the CDR3 with reference TRBV7-8 and TRBJ2-3 gives the whole variable domain GAGVSQSPRYKVAKRGQDVALRCDPISGHVSLFWYQQALGQGPEFLTYFQNEAQLDKSGLPSDRFFAERPEGSVSTLKIQRTQQEDSAVYLCASSYGLAVTDTQYFGPGTRLTVL.

V and J are TRBV12-3 or TRBV12-4 and TRBJ2-2; D might be TRBD2 (5 bases). This CDR3 has 17 residues. Trimming cost V 2 bases and J 6 bases, with 19 bases left between them. In nucleotides, the CDR3 is TGTGCCAGCAGTTTAAGTTGGAACACCCTGGGAGCCGGGGAGCTGTTTTTT. This codes for CASSLSWNTLGAGELFF.

This chain joins TRBV30 and TRBJ2-5, with 10 bases lining up with TRBD2. The CDR3 has 17 residues. Germline CDR1 reads GTSNPN; CDR2 reads SVGIG (reference sequence). J was trimmed by 11 bases and V by 4 bases; bases with no gene match: 22. CDR3 sequence reads: CAWNQRGGRSGYNEQYF. CDR3 nucleotides: TGTGCCTGGAATCAGCGGGGGGGCCGGTCAGGCTACAATGAGCAGTACTTC. Together with reference TRBV30 and TRBJ2-5, the CDR3 gives the full variable domain: SQTIHQWPATLVQPVGSPLSLECTVEGTSNPNLYWYRQAAGRGLQLLFYSVGIGQISSEVPQNLSASRPQDRQFILSSKKLLLSDSGFYLCAWNQRGGRSGYNEQYFGPGTRLLVL.

This clonotype was seen many times. This sequence joins TRBV27 and TRBJ2-5; 8 bases line up with TRBD1. J lost 4 bases, V lost 5 bases, and 15 bases had no gene match. This CDR3 spans 17 amino acids. Per the germline V gene, CDR1 is MNHEY and CDR2 is SMNVEV (reference sequence). The CDR3 protein is CASSPRVTGGMGETQYF. DNA of the CDR3: TGTGCCAGCAGTCCCAGGGTTACAGGGGGTATGGGAGAGACCCAGTACTTC.

Details on this clonotype: A much larger clone is a single base away; this may be a read error. The CDR3 does not close with the conserved phenylalanine or tryptophan, likely indicating a read error. CDR3 loop: CATSRDGIDRGYEQYC. As DNA, the CDR3 is TGTGCCACCAGCAGAGATGGAATAGACAGGGGCTACGAGCAGTACTGC. The chain employs TRBV15 and TRBJ2-7; 8 positions match TRBD1. The V segment lost 0 bases and the J segment 3 bases; nucleotides outside the gene matches: 7. Germline V gene sequence: CDR1 LNHNV, CDR2 YYDKDF (reference sequence). The CDR3 spans 16 residues.

This clonotype has only one observation. A much larger clone differs from this one at a single base, so this may be a read error. The chain couples TRBV4-2 to TRBJ1-5; no definite D call. CDR1 and CDR2 (germline): LGHNA, YNFKEQ. The V and J ends lost 0 bases and 5 bases respectively, with 8 bases between them. The CDR3 totals 14 residues. CDR3 in DNA: TGTGCCAGCAGCCAAGATACAGTGGATCAGCCCCAGCATTTT. This encodes CASSQDTVDQPQHF.

There are many counts of this clonotype. This chain connects TRBV20-1 to TRBJ2-1; TRBD2 might be the D (7 bases). Per germline, CDR1 DFQATT and CDR2 SNEGSKA (reference sequence). V gave up 2 bases and J gave up 10 bases, with 18 bases separating them. The CDR3 spans 14 residues. CDR3 sequence: CSARIQLGGGEQFF. CDR3 sequence (DNA): TGCAGTGCTAGAATACAGCTGGGGGGGGGCGAGCAGTTCTTC.

This clonotype was seen many times. The chain links TRBV10-3 to TRBJ2-6, with 9 bases lining up with TRBD1. J lost 3 bases, V lost 6 bases, and 9 bases had no gene match. The CDR3 is made up of 17 amino acids. Germline V gives CDR1 ENHRY, CDR2 SYGVKD. The CDR3 is CAIRGRTGDFGANVLTF. CDR3 sequence (DNA): TGTGCCATCAGGGGTCGGACAGGGGACTTTGGGGCCAACGTCCTGACTTTC.

In its sample, this clonotype was seen many times. The V and J genes are TRBV5-6 and TRBJ2-3; D unclear. Trimming cost V 3 bases and J 2 bases, with 4 bases left between them. The CDR3 consists of 12 residues. Germline V CDR1 and CDR2: SGHDT, YYEEEE. CDR3 nucleotides: TGTGCCAGCAGCTATGACACAGATACGCAGTATTTT. Translated, it gives CASSYDTDTQYF.

This clonotype was seen ten or more times. The V and J genes are TRBV20-1 and TRBJ1-2; D gene unclear. Trimming took 3 bases from V and 5 from J, leaving 10 bases between them. The germline gives CDR1 DFQATT, CDR2 SNEGSKA (reference sequence). This CDR3 is 12 amino acids long. The CDR3 region is CSASSPSYGYTF. The CDR3 DNA reads TGCAGTGCTAGCTCGCCATCTTATGGCTACACCTTC.

This clonotype was recorded at least ten times. The chain recombines TRBV12-3 or TRBV12-4 with TRBJ2-5, with D perhaps matching TRBD1 (5 bases). Between the trimmed V and J ends, which lost 4 bases and 4 bases, there was a span of 13 bases. The CDR3 extends over 14 amino acids. The CDR3 reads CASSSTQTVETQYF. The CDR3 nucleotides are TGTGCCAGCAGTTCCACACAGACAGTAGAGACCCAGTACTTC.

As regards this clonotype: A much larger clonotype is one base distant, so this may be a read error. This chain uses TRBV20-1 with TRBJ1-6; 8 bases line up with TRBD1. Trimming removed 6 bases from V and 6 bases from J; junction bases left unmatched: 10. This CDR3 region has 15 residues. The germline CDR1 and CDR2 sequences are DFQATT and SNEGSKA (reference sequence). CDR3 loop: CSAPEGQVTNSPLHF. CDR3 bases: TGCAGTGCCCCGGAGGGACAGGTCACTAATTCACCCCTCCACTTT.

This clonotype showed up just a few times. J is TRBJ2-1 and V is TRBV7-2; either TRBD1 or TRBD2 may supply D (5 bases each). CDR3 length: 14 residues. Per the germline V gene, CDR1 is SGHTA and CDR2 is FQGNSA. The V gene lost 1 base and the J gene lost 7 bases, with 11 bases spanning the gap. The CDR3 sequence: CASSLVPGTNEQFF. In DNA form, the CDR3 reads TGTGCCAGCAGCTTAGTTCCAGGGACGAATGAGCAGTTCTTC.

The chain joins TRBV6-2 or TRBV6-3 to TRBJ2-5, with TRBD2 as a possible D gene (6 bases). Per germline, CDR1 MNHEY and CDR2 SVGEGT. This CDR3 spans 15 amino acids. With 5 bases removed from V and 1 base from J, the gap between germline ends came to 14 bases. The CDR3: CASSPTRGLQETQYF. In DNA form, the CDR3 reads TGTGCCAGCAGTCCGACTAGAGGACTCCAAGAGACCCAGTACTTC.

The table lists this clonotype with many counts. The V and J genes are TRBV20-1 and TRBJ1-6; TRBD1 might be the D (5 bases). V was trimmed by 5 bases and J by 6 bases, leaving 14 bases between them. The CDR3 loop spans 14 amino acids. Germline V gene data show CDR1 as DFQATT and CDR2 as SNEGSKA (reference sequence). CDR3 in amino acids: CSAQEGPFNSPLHF. As DNA, the CDR3 is TGCAGTGCTCAAGAGGGGCCGTTTAATTCACCCCTCCACTTT.

The chain joins TRBV5-1 to TRBJ2-7; TRBD2 is a possible D gene (5 bases). CDR1 is SGHRS and CDR2 is YFSETQ in the germline V gene. V dropped 4 bases and J dropped 10 bases, with 21 bases sitting between them. The CDR3 has 14 amino acids. The CDR3 region is CASSPDWTPRTQYF. The CDR3 DNA reads TGCGCCAGCAGCCCCGACTGGACTCCACGAACCCAGTACTTC. Filled out from reference TRBV5-1 and TRBJ2-7, the complete variable domain reads KAGVTQTPRYLIKTRGQQVTLSCSPISGHRSVSWYQQTPGQGLQFLFEYFSETQRNKGNFPGRFSGRQFSNSRSEMNVSTLELGDSALYLCASSPDWTPRTQYFGPGTRLTVT.

This clonotype was seen only a few times. The chain couples TRBV7-8 to TRBJ1-1, with TRBD1 as a possible D gene (5 bases). V was shortened by 4 bases and J by 1 base, with 22 bases between the two germline ends. This CDR3 is 18 amino acids long. Germline CDR1 reads SGHVS; CDR2 reads FQNEAQ. The CDR3 DNA reads TGTGCCAGCAGCTCCTGGTGGGCCCCGGGACGGGAGAACACTGAAGCTTTCTTT. Translating gives CASSSWWAPGRENTEAFF.

The gene calls are TRBV5-1 and TRBJ1-1; the D gene is possibly TRBD1 (6 bases). The V end was cut by 4 bases, the J end by 1 base, with 14 bases between. The CDR3 is made up of 15 amino acids. The germline V gene encodes CDR1 SGHRS and CDR2 YFSETQ. As DNA, the CDR3 is TGCGCCAGCAGCAGGCTCACAGGGCAGAACACTGAAGCTTTCTTT. Its translation is CASSRLTGQNTEAFF.